This record concerns one T cell receptor beta chain sequence. Antigen unknown. These data originate in a study of T cells expressing NK-cell markers. For the study at large: With respect to HCMV, most of the eight sequenced donors were seropositive, and one was seronegative. The study's findings and limits: Among CD8+ T cells from over 5 donors, dominant NKG2C+ clonotypes accounted for roughly 1.0-7.0%. The study found these clonotypes also leading the CD3+CD56-NKG2C+ fraction in a few donors.

Production of TCR beta cDNA relied on 5'RACE template switching with UMIs. TCRdb reanalyzed the 5' RACE reads, giving one entry per CDR3 protein sequence and no DNA. This listing includes 200,000 to 300,000 distinct CDR3 sequences. The CDR3 sequence is 14 residues long. The sequencing input was blood T cells: a sorted CD56 or NKG2C T cell subset, CD4+ or CD8+ T cells, or bulk PBMC T cells (not recorded which). The receptor was isolated from a woman aged 18 to 75 in good health. The J gene is TRBJ1-2, the V gene TRBV12-3 or TRBV12-4; there is no DNA to check the TCRdb D call of TRBD1. CDR3 in amino acids: CASSTGQQFYGYTF.